The 27 T cell receptor beta chains below were found in one sample sequenced in a study of cytomegalovirus exposure and HLA in healthy donors. Amplification used 60 Vbeta primers and 13 Jbeta primers. Profiled with immunoSEQ multiplex PCR; TCRdb holds only in-frame clones, not every one. The sample records around 130,000 clones, 70% to 80% being singletons. The sequenced material came from PBMCs. Source of these receptors: a man aged 25 to 45 in good health and CMV-seronegative.

V usage is TRBV28 and J usage is TRBJ2-2; 10 nucleotides agree with TRBD2. CDR1 is MDHEN, CDR2 SYDVKM, per germline. J gave up 5 bases and V 7 bases, and 4 bases lay outside the gene matches. This CDR3 contains 14 residues. CDR3 loop: CASNPSGGTGELFF. Written as DNA, the CDR3 is TGTGCCAGCAACCCTAGCGGGGGTACCGGGGAGCTGTTTTTT.

The rearrangement links TRBV10-3 to TRBJ1-4; no firm D call. CDR1 is ENHRY, CDR2 SYGVKD, per germline. The CDR3 is 14 amino acids. V lost 4 bases and J lost 5, with 11 bases in between. CDR3 nucleotides: TGTGCCATCAGTGGAGCGGGCCGGAATGAAAAACTGTTTTTT. Its translation is CAISGAGRNEKLFF.

This chain connects TRBV7-3 to TRBJ2-2; D is perhaps TRBD1 (6 bases). V gave up 1 base and J gave up 6 bases, with 18 bases separating them. The length of the CDR3 is 17 residues. Germline V lookup: CDR1 SGHTA, CDR2 FQGTGA. This CDR3 reads CASSLKGTRISPGELFF. CDR3 in DNA: TGTGCCAGCAGCTTAAAGGGGACAAGGATTTCTCCCGGGGAGCTGTTTTTT.

As to this clone: Its ends do not fully match the called genes, so a read error is possible. The DNA for the CDR3 is TGTGCCTGCAGCGGACAGGTTAACACTGAAGCTTTCTTT. Amino acid sequence: CACSGQVNTEAFF. The V gene is TRBV6-1, the J gene TRBJ1-1, with 7 positions matching TRBD1. The CDR3 is 13 amino acids. CDR1 and CDR2 (germline): MNHNS, SASEGT.

The rearrangement uses TRBV6-5 and TRBJ1-5; no reliable D call. Trimming took 4 bases from V and 0 from J, leaving 7 bases between them. Germline-derived CDR1 and CDR2 are MNHEY and SVGAGI. The CDR3 contains 14 residues. This chain's CDR3 is CASSSSYSNQPQHF. DNA for the CDR3: TGTGCCAGCAGTTCCAGTTATAGCAATCAGCCCCAGCATTTT.

This sequence joins TRBV11-3 and TRBJ2-1, with D hard to call. The CDR3 is made up of 13 amino acids. Trimming removed 1 base from V and 5 bases from J, with 6 bases in between. Germline CDR1 and CDR2: SGHNT and YENEEA. CDR3 bases: TGTGCCAGCAGCTTAGGAGAGGACAATGAGCAGTTCTTC. It yields the protein CASSLGEDNEQFF.

The chain uses TRBV10-3 and TRBJ2-3, with TRBD2 matching over 7 bases. In germline, CDR1 is ENHRY, CDR2 SYGVKD. The CDR3 runs to 14 residues. With 10 bases clipped from V and 4 bases from J, the junction kept 11 bases outside the gene matches. CDR3: CATPAGPRSDTQYF. CDR3 in DNA: TGTGCCACCCCAGCGGGACCCCGGTCAGATACGCAGTATTTT.

J is TRBJ2-3 and V is TRBV5-6; 8 nucleotides line up with TRBD2. CDR1 and CDR2 (germline): SGHDT, YYEEEE. There are 16 residues in the CDR3. The V and J ends lost 3 bases and 2 bases, in that order; junction bases with no gene match: 8. The CDR3 protein is CASSSLTGGATDTQYF. The CDR3 DNA reads TGTGCCAGCAGCTCCCTTACGGGGGGGGCCACAGATACGCAGTATTTT.

The rearrangement links TRBV15 to TRBJ2-3; maybe TRBD1 (6 bases). V was cut by 9 bases and J by 0 bases, with 19 bases left in between. CDR1 and CDR2 from the germline V gene are LNHNV and YYDKDF (reference sequence). The CDR3 is made up of 16 amino acids. The CDR3 is CATSSPNRASTDTQYF. The CDR3 DNA sequence: TGTGCCACTTCCAGCCCCAACAGGGCGAGCACAGATACGCAGTATTTT.

This clone was recorded a few times. The rearrangement joins TRBV7-2 to TRBJ2-5, with D maybe TRBD2 (6 bases). Germline-derived CDR1 and CDR2 are SGHTA and FQGNSA. The CDR3 is made up of 14 amino acids. V lost 6 bases, J lost 1 base, and 12 bases lay in between. CDR3 bases: TGTGCCAGCAGTTATCTGGGGGGCCAAGAGACCCAGTACTTC. Amino acids: CASSYLGGQETQYF.

This clone was counted once. The chain carries TRBV28 and TRBJ1-4, with no clear D. From germline, CDR1 is MDHEN and CDR2 SYDVKM. V dropped 8 bases and J dropped 8 bases, with 12 bases sitting between them. The CDR3 contains 12 residues. CDR3 DNA: TGTGCCAGCTTTCGGGCGGGAGAAAAACTGTTTTTT. This codes for CASFRAGEKLFF.

The V call is TRBV29-1, the J call TRBJ2-1, with TRBD2 matching over 9 bases. The germline CDR1 and CDR2 sequences are SQVTM and ANQGSEA. V shed 4 bases and J 4 bases; nucleotides not matched to a gene: 8. The CDR3 spans 15 residues. CDR3 nucleotides: TGCAGCGTTGGGGATTGGGCGGGGGGGTACAATGAGCAGTTCTTC. Translated, it gives CSVGDWAGGYNEQFF.

The chain carries TRBV28 and TRBJ2-7, with 7 bases lining up with TRBD1. V lost 6 bases and J lost 9; bases outside the gene matches: 8. Germline lookup yields CDR1 MDHEN and CDR2 SYDVKM. The CDR3 is 12 amino acids. The CDR3 DNA reads as TGTGCCAGCAGACCCTACAGGGGACGGCAGTACTTC. Translating gives CASRPYRGRQYF.

The chain employs TRBV7-6 and TRBJ2-2; a possible D gene is TRBD2 (5 bases). CDR1 and CDR2 (germline): SGHVS, FNYEAQ. The CDR3 is 22 residues long. Trimming took 2 bases from V and 4 from J, leaving 32 bases between them. This CDR3 reads CASSLTPRRYDYTQDGTGELFF. For the CDR3, the DNA is TGTGCCAGCAGCTTAACCCCCCGGAGATATGACTACACGCAGGATGGCACCGGGGAGCTGTTTTTT.

This chain connects TRBV18 to TRBJ2-7; D call uncertain. This CDR3 spans 12 amino acids. Germline V gene sequence: CDR1 KGHSH, CDR2 LQKENI. Trimming took off 3 bases at V and 2 bases at J, with 5 bases between the two ends. CDR3 residues: CASSPSAYEQYF. The CDR3 region has the DNA TGTGCCAGCTCACCTTCCGCCTACGAGCAGTACTTC.

This chain joins TRBV30 and TRBJ1-1, with TRBD1 as a possible D gene (6 bases). CDR1 and CDR2 (germline): GTSNPN, SVGIG (reference sequence). The V end was cut by 3 bases, the J end by 6 bases, with 14 bases between. The CDR3 has 13 residues. The CDR3 here is CAWRLTGTPEAFF. In nucleotides, the CDR3 is TGTGCCTGGAGACTTACAGGGACCCCTGAAGCTTTCTTT.

This clone occurred a few times. The V gene is TRBV13, the J gene TRBJ1-1, with unresolved D. The CDR3 length is 14 residues. Germline V gene lookup returns CDR1 PRHDT and CDR2 FYEKMQ (reference sequence). Trimming shortened V by 0 bases and J by 0 bases, and 5 bases separated the two germline ends. CDR3 sequence: CASSLGGMNTEAFF. CDR3 coding DNA: TGTGCCAGCAGCTTAGGCGGTATGAACACTGAAGCTTTCTTT.

The chain combines TRBV5-1 with TRBJ2-5, with D uncertain. Trimming cost V 5 bases and J 2 bases, with 10 bases left between them. Looked up from germline, CDR1 is SGHRS and CDR2 is YFSETQ. This CDR3 contains 13 residues. CDR3 residues: CASRVQLQETQYF. CDR3 nucleotides: TGCGCCAGCAGAGTCCAGTTACAAGAGACCCAGTACTTC.

The chain has TRBV7-9 and TRBJ1-1; the D is unclear. The V and J ends lost 1 base and 1 base respectively, with 16 bases between them. This CDR3 has 17 amino acids. CDR1 and CDR2 from the germline V gene are SEHNR and FQNEAQ (reference sequence). The CDR3 DNA is TGTGCCAGCAGCTTAGAGTCCTTGGCGGTGGGGAACACTGAAGCTTTCTTT. This codes for CASSLESLAVGNTEAFF.

As for this clone: Other DNA sequences in the sample encode the same CDR3. The gene calls are TRBV2 and TRBJ2-7, with TRBD1 matching over 8 bases. The germline CDR1 and CDR2 sequences are SNHLY and FYNNEI. The V and J ends lost 7 bases and 5 bases, in that order; junction bases with no gene match: 31. This CDR3 comprises 21 residues. The CDR3 nucleotides read TGTGCCAGCACACTCGAACCCTGGTTTTCCGGAGGGACAGGCTCATCCGACGAGCAGTACTTC. Encoded protein: CASTLEPWFSGGTGSSDEQYF.

The rearrangement links TRBV28 to TRBJ1-5; D ambiguous. Per the germline V gene, CDR1 is MDHEN and CDR2 is SYDVKM. V gave up 3 bases and J gave up 2 bases, with 11 bases separating them. The CDR3 contains 15 residues. CDR3 in DNA: TGTGCCAGCAGTTTGGACGAGAGGGGCAATCAGCCCCAGCATTTT. Translated: CASSLDERGNQPQHF.

The rearrangement joins TRBV28 to TRBJ2-2, with a tentative D call TRBD2 (6 bases). Germline loops: CDR1 MDHEN, CDR2 SYDVKM. Trimming removed 8 bases at V and 9 bases at J, with 19 bases between. CDR3 length equals 14 residues. The CDR3 region is CASSPGLHNWELFF. CDR3 nucleotide sequence: TGTGCCAGCTCACCGGGACTCCACAACTGGGAGCTGTTTTTT.

This chain links TRBV19 with TRBJ2-3; D unresolved. V dropped 3 bases and J dropped 3 bases, with 7 bases sitting between them. The length of the CDR3 is 13 residues. The germline V gene has CDR1 LNHDA and CDR2 SQIVND (reference sequence). This CDR3 is CASSISHTDTQYF. CDR3 DNA sequence: TGTGCCAGTAGTATTTCACATACAGATACGCAGTATTTT.

V gene TRBV27 combines with J gene TRBJ2-7; 13 bases line up with TRBD2. The CDR3 covers 13 residues. Trimming took 6 bases from V and 6 from J; bases not matched to a gene: 2. Germline-derived CDR1 and CDR2 are MNHEY and SMNVEV (reference sequence). The CDR3 region has the DNA TGTGCCAGCAGACTAGCGGGAGGGATCGAGCAGTACTTC. Translated, it gives CASRLAGGIEQYF.

V and J are TRBV6-1 and TRBJ2-3, with a possible D match to TRBD2 (5 bases). Germline V CDR1 and CDR2: MNHNS, SASEGT. Between the trimmed V and J ends, which lost 2 bases and 4 bases, there was a span of 13 bases. This CDR3 contains 15 residues. CDR3 sequence (DNA): TGTGCCAGCAGTGAATGGCTGGAGGTGGCAGATACGCAGTATTTT. As protein: CASSEWLEVADTQYF.

This rearrangement joins TRBV7-2 to TRBJ2-1; D gene uncertain. With 1 base removed from V and 10 bases from J, the gap between germline ends came to 11 bases. Germline V gives CDR1 SGHTA, CDR2 FQGNSA. The CDR3 consists of 13 residues. The CDR3 protein is CASSLVPREEQFF. In DNA, the CDR3 is TGTGCCAGCAGCTTAGTACCCCGAGAAGAGCAGTTCTTC.

The chain combines TRBV6-6 with TRBJ1-4; 8 bases are a match to TRBD1. Per germline, CDR1 MNHNY and CDR2 SVGAGI (reference sequence). J gave up 2 bases and V 7 bases, and 9 bases lay outside the gene matches. The CDR3 consists of 16 residues. CDR3 nucleotides: TGTGCCAGCATCCGCCAGGGGGCGTCGACTAATGAAAAACTGTTTTTT. It translates to CASIRQGASTNEKLFF.